This T cell receptor (beta chain) came from a study of human thymus T cells. The CDR3 extends over 17 amino acids. Germline V gene lookup returns CDR1 MDHEN and CDR2 SYDVKM. V was trimmed by 5 bases and J by 0 bases, leaving 19 bases between them. Thymus specimens were resections from corrective heart surgery. TCRdb's copy holds only in-frame clones and misses some; the assay was immunoSEQ multiplex PCR. This sample yields 60,000 to 75,000 clones, of which 95% are seen a single time; around 0.03% belongs to the top ten. This chain connects TRBV28 to TRBJ1-1, with D perhaps matching TRBD1 (6 bases). The sequencing input was thymus tissue. The sequence came from a girl in the first two years of life with a congenital heart defect but otherwise immunologically healthy. This chain's CDR3 is CASSPDWVGAMNTEAFF. CDR3 coding DNA: TGTGCCAGCAGTCCCGATTGGGTGGGGGCGATGAACACTGAAGCTTTCTTT.